This TCR beta chain was found in a study of T cells in Graves' hyperthyroidism and ophthalmopathy (dated by TCRdb to the late 2010s). At the level of the whole study: Peripheral blood was collected at initial diagnosis, before any treatment. Prospective prediction of ophthalmopathy was tested in an independent validation cohort consisting of about 20 hyperthyroidism patients and approximately 16 patients who later progressed to ophthalmopathy. A discovery cohort of approximately 97 patients, roughly 45 with Graves' ophthalmopathy and 55 to 60 with stable Graves' hyperthyroidism, was used to find distinguishing TCR V-J signatures. After sampling, hyperthyroidism patients received methimazole starting at 30 mg daily, and ophthalmopathy patients received high-dose intravenous methylprednisolone. The study also compared thyroid tissue and blood T-cell repertoires from five or six Graves' hyperthyroidism patients. The paper reports TCR Vbeta CDR3 sequencing of approximately 140 peripheral blood samples: under 45 ophthalmopathy, 70 to 85 hyperthyroidism and approximately 17 progressor patients. The roughly 91 discovery patients were randomly divided into training and test sets at a 7:3 ratio.

Findings and caveats that apply to the study as a whole: In validation, progression to ophthalmopathy was predicted by the model with 70.59% sensitivity and around 75% specificity, a median of about 6.8 months before onset. Most expanded thyroid clonotypes (frequency above 0.001) were also found in blood, which suggests that blood repertoires may mirror thyroid immune responses. A 13 V-J signature model separated ophthalmopathy from stable hyperthyroidism, with approximately 86% sensitivity and roughly 81% specificity in cross-validation and 80%/75% in testing. Sample size was not statistically predetermined, and blinding of investigators to group allocation was not performed.

From the cysteine up to the phenylalanine, the CDR3 has a length of 15 residues. Here the CDR3 DNA is all that survives: 45 bases in frame from base 1. V sheds 3 bases and J sheds 2 bases, leaving 13 bases between their ends. Taken from the germline V gene, the CDR1 and CDR2 loops are SGDLS and YYNGEE. The TCR beta CDR3 regions were amplified from the RNA transcripts. The TCR CDR3 was subjected to a first round of RT-PCR using the HTBI primer set and the Qiagen OneStep RT-PCR kit. The libraries were constructed in a second round of multiplex PCR and then size-selected and purified. The libraries were sequenced on an Illumina HiSeq2000 using paired-end 100 bp reads. Turning to the authors' computational methods: SOAPnuke was used to process the raw data, throwing out any read that contained adapters or uncalled bases, had a mean Phred below 15, or lacked an exact constant-primer or identifier match. COPE v1.2.5 was used to merge high-quality paired reads, and clonotypes were defined as unique nucleotide sequences. Clonotypes were aligned to IMGT TRBV, TRBD and TRBJ reference segments using MiTCR v1.1. The analysis included only V-J combinations with a frequency above 0.0001, which together covered around 99% of the repertoires. A TCS score was defined as the ratio between F50 (clonal expansion) and ExV (chaos), using BLOSUM62-based TCRdist between CDR3 peptides within each V-J. Welch's t-statistics and random forest reduced 514 V-J features to fewer than 15, which were used in a naive Bayes classifier (R e1071). TCRdb ran its own pipeline on the public reads, namely fastp trimming at Q25 and MiXCR clone calling, and kept in-frame beta chains. Entries that share a CDR3 protein sequence are merged under the most common genes and DNA. None of the V and J calls come from the authors' own analysis; TCRdb made them. The sample includes around 350,000 distinct CDR3 sequences, with around 25% observed a single time. The top ten constitute roughly 70% of the sample.

Stable Graves' hyperthyroidism was defined as the absence of progression to ophthalmopathy over 18 months of follow-up. Hyperthyroidism patients were newly diagnosed, with disease duration under 2 months, and aged 18 to 65 years. The study excluded patients with uncontrolled infections, other autoimmune diseases, pregnancy or lactation. Diagnoses relied on clinical symptoms, serum thyroxine and TRAb, thyroid ultrasound and orbital computed tomography. PBMCs were separated from roughly 9.3 ml of fresh peripheral blood using Ficoll-Paque density gradient centrifugation. Total RNA was extracted with Trizol reagent, and quality was checked on an Agilent 2100 Bioanalyzer. This clonotype was seen a handful of times. The clone's antigen remains unknown. Base qualities are missing; no much larger clone stands one base away.

This clonotype originated in a man aged 45-65 years with Graves' hyperthyroidism. Rearrangement joined TRBV9 to TRBJ2-3, with the D gene not confidently named. Material for sequencing was blood. The CDR3 corresponds to CASSDTGVSTDTQYF. The base sequence is TGTGCCAGCAGCGATACTGGGGTATCCACAGATACGCAGTATTTT.